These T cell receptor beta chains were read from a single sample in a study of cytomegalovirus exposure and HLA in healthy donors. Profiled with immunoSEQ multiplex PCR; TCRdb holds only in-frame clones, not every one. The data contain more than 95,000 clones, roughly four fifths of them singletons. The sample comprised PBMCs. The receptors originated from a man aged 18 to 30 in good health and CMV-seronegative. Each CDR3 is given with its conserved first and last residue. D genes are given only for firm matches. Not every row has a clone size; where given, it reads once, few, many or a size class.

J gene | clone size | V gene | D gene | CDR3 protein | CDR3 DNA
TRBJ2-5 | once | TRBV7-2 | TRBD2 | CASSLENWGGETQYF | TGTGCCAGCAGCTTGGAAAATTGGGGAGGGGAGACCCAGTACTTC
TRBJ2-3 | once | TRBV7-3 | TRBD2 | CASSPRGSGGADTQYF | TGTGCCAGCAGCCCCCGCGGTAGCGGGGGGGCAGATACGCAGTATTTT
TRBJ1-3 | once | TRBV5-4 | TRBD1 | CASSFTGTGGNTIYF | TGTGCCAGCAGCTTTACCGGGACAGGGGGAAACACCATATATTTT
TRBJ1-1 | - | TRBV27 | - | CASSLGWAGRSTEAFF | TGTGCCAGCAGTTTAGGTTGGGCGGGAAGGAGCACTGAAGCTTTCTTT
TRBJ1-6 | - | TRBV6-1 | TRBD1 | CASSAGQGRASPLHF | TGTGCCAGCAGTGCGGGACAGGGGAGGGCTTCACCCCTCCACTTT
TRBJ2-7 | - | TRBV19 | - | CASSTAALGMGYEQYF | TGTGCCAGTAGTACGGCAGCCCTCGGGATGGGCTACGAGCAGTACTTC
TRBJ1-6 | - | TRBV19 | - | CASSITVGALNSPLHF | TGTGCCAGTAGTATCACGGTTGGGGCTCTCAATTCACCCCTCCACTTT
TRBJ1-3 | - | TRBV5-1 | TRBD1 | CASSPGQGGNTIYF | TGCGCCAGCAGCCCGGGACAGGGTGGAAACACCATATATTTT
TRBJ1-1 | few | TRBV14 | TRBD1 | CASRLGTGGTEAFF | TGTGCCAGCAGACTCGGGACAGGGGGCACTGAAGCTTTCTTT
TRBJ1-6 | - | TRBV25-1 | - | CASRDSASPLHF | TGTGCCAGCAGGGACAGCGCCTCACCCCTCCACTTT
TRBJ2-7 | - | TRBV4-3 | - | CASSPVVSSYEQYF | TGCGCCAGCAGCCCGGTAGTTTCATCCTACGAGCAGTACTTC
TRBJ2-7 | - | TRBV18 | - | CASSPPGTSYEQYF | TGTGCCAGCTCACCACCGGGCACCTCCTACGAGCAGTACTTC
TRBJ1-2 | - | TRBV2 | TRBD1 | CASRDRRLSYGYTF | TGTGCCAGCAGGGACAGGAGACTTTCCTATGGCTACACCTTC
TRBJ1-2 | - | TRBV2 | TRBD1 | CASKTDRGRVKGYTF | TGTGCCAGCAAAACTGACAGGGGGCGCGTAAAGGGCTACACCTTC
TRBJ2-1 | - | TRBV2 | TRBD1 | CASSELLGTEYNEQFF | TGTGCCAGCAGTGAGCTGTTGGGGACAGAATACAATGAGCAGTTCTTC
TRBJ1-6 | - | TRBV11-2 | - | CASSLLMGTSGHF | TGTGCCAGCAGCTTACTTATGGGGACATCCGGCCACTTT